Presented here are 21 T cell receptor beta chains from one specimen sequenced in a study of blood T cell repertoires in COVID-19. Using immunoSEQ multiplex PCR, the repertoire was profiled, and TCRdb retains in-frame clones only, with some absent. The sample shows some 32,000 clones, about 86% of them seen only once. The sample consisted of peripheral blood. The receptor source for this set is a human donor in a cohort sampled during active COVID-19.

The CDR3 region has the DNA TGTGCCCTCACCTGGGCGGGGGGGCTAAGTTACAATGAGCAGTTCTTC. Translation gives CALTWAGGLSYNEQFF. V gene TRBV30 combines with J gene TRBJ2-1, with 9 positions matching TRBD2. J lost 4 bases, V lost 8 bases, and 15 bases had no gene match. Germline V gene data show CDR1 as GTSNPN and CDR2 as SVGIG (reference sequence). The length of the CDR3 is 16 residues.

This clone was seen only once. The CDR3 is CASSHSEAGAEAFF. CDR3 bases: TGTGCCAGCAGCCATTCCGAGGCAGGGGCTGAAGCTTTCTTT. V gene TRBV3-1 (or the pseudogene TRBV3-2) combines with J gene TRBJ1-1; D may be TRBD1 (6 bases). This CDR3 spans 14 amino acids. The V and J ends lost 3 bases and 6 bases respectively, with 14 bases between them. Germline-derived CDR1 and CDR2 are LGHDT and YNNKEL (reference sequence).

This chain connects TRBV21-1 to TRBJ2-3; TRBD1 is the table's D call and was not checked against the DNA. TRBV21-1 is noted as a pseudogene. The CDR3 contains 20 residues. DNA for the CDR3: TGTGCCAGCAGCAAAGGAGTCGTCGGGACAGGCCTTCCTAGCACAGATACGCAGTATTTT. It encodes CASSKGVVGTGLPSTDTQYF.

V gene TRBV11-3 combines with J gene TRBJ2-7; TRBD1 might be the D (5 bases). The CDR3 runs 14 residues. V was cut by 4 bases and J by 2 bases, with 12 bases left in between. The germline V gene has CDR1 SGHNT and CDR2 YENEEA. The CDR3 nucleotides read TGTGCCAGCAGCTCCCGGACACGCCCCTACGAGCAGTACTTC. It encodes CASSSRTRPYEQYF.

The chain uses TRBV5-1 and TRBJ2-5, with 11 bases aligning to TRBD2. Germline CDR1 SGHRS, CDR2 YFSETQ. There are 16 residues in the CDR3. The J segment lost 1 base and the V segment lost 4 bases, leaving 6 bases of the junction unmatched. The CDR3 nucleotides are TGCGCCAGCAGCCGCTCTAGCGGGGGGCTCCAAGAGACCCAGTACTTC. It codes for CASSRSSGGLQETQYF. The full variable domain, its missing parts supplied by reference TRBV5-1 and TRBJ2-5, is KAGVTQTPRYLIKTRGQQVTLSCSPISGHRSVSWYQQTPGQGLQFLFEYFSETQRNKGNFPGRFSGRQFSNSRSEMNVSTLELGDSALYLCASSRSSGGLQETQYFGPGTRLLVL.

The J gene is TRBJ1-4, the V gene TRBV11-2, with 11 bases fitting TRBD1. The CDR3 runs to 17 residues. The ends lost 0 bases at V and 7 bases at J; junction bases unmatched: 7. Germline CDR1 and CDR2: SGHAT and FQNNGV. CDR3 nucleotides: TGTGCCAGCAGCTTAGATCATGGGGGGACAGGGGGTGAAAAACTGTTTTTT. This codes for CASSLDHGGTGGEKLFF.

Here the CDR3 DNA reads TGTGCCAGCAGTGAAGGAAGGGCAGGGGGCTTTCAGCCCCAGCATTTT. It yields the protein CASSEGRAGGFQPQHF. The V gene is TRBV25-1, the J gene TRBJ1-5; 8 nucleotides match TRBD1. Per germline, CDR1 MGHDK and CDR2 SYGVNS. The CDR3 contains 16 residues. J gave up 6 bases and V 2 bases, and 9 bases lay outside the gene matches.

There are a few counts of this clone. The chain couples TRBV7-9 to TRBJ1-2; 12 bases align to TRBD1. With 5 bases clipped from V and 8 bases from J, the junction kept 9 bases outside the gene matches. The CDR3 contains 15 residues. Germline loops: CDR1 SEHNR, CDR2 FQNEAQ (reference sequence). CDR3 sequence reads: CASSPGQGAAEGYTF. CDR3 bases: TGTGCCAGCAGCCCGGGACAGGGGGCCGCGGAGGGCTACACCTTC.

J is TRBJ2-1 and V is TRBV19, with D maybe TRBD1 (6 bases). This CDR3 is built from 13 residues. CDR1 and CDR2 from the germline V gene are LNHDA and SQIVND (reference sequence). Trimming left V 6 bases short and J 5 bases short, with 11 bases between. In DNA form, the CDR3 reads TGTGCCAGTAGGTGGCAGGGGAACAATGAGCAGTTCTTC. This gives the protein CASRWQGNNEQFF.

This chain joins TRBV9 and TRBJ2-2; 8 nucleotides agree with TRBD2. The J segment lost 4 bases and the V segment lost 4 bases, leaving 9 bases of the junction unmatched. CDR3 length: 16 amino acids. Per germline, CDR1 SGDLS and CDR2 YYNGEE. As DNA, the CDR3 is TGTGCCAGCAGCACCCGACTAGCGTCGAGCACCGGGGAGCTGTTTTTT. Translated, it gives CASSTRLASSTGELFF. The full variable domain, with the rest looked up from reference TRBV9 and TRBJ2-2, is DSGVTQTPKHLITATGQRVTLRCSPRSGDLSVYWYQQSLDQGLQFLIQYYNGEERAKGNILERFSAQQFPDLHSELNLSSLELGDSALYFCASSTRLASSTGELFFGEGSRLTVL.

V usage is TRBV7-3 and J usage is TRBJ2-3; 8 nucleotides agree with TRBD2. CDR1 is SGHTA and CDR2 is FQGTGA in the germline V gene. This CDR3 spans 17 amino acids. V was pared by 4 bases and J by 2 bases, with 11 bases of the junction left unmatched. For the CDR3, the DNA is TGTGCCAGCAGCTCGGGAAGAGCGGGGGAGTACACAGATACGCAGTATTTT. Its translation: CASSSGRAGEYTDTQYF.

The genes are TRBV6-8 and TRBJ1-2, with TRBD1 matching 7 bases. With 5 bases clipped from V and 4 bases from J, the junction kept 7 bases outside the gene matches. Per the germline V gene, CDR1 is MNHGY and CDR2 is SAAAGT. The CDR3 is 14 residues long. The CDR3 loop is CASSPTGFSYGYTF. In nucleotides, the CDR3 is TGTGCCAGCAGTCCGACAGGGTTCTCCTATGGCTACACCTTC.

V and J are TRBV6-5 and TRBJ1-2, with D uncertain. Trimming removed 0 bases at V and 8 bases at J, with 13 bases between. This CDR3 region has 14 residues. Germline V gene sequence: CDR1 MNHEY, CDR2 SVGAGI. The CDR3 DNA is TGTGCCAGCAGTTACTCTAGCACAATCCGGGGCTACACCTTC. Translation: CASSYSSTIRGYTF.

The chain links TRBV7-9 to TRBJ2-1, with TRBD2 identical over 15 bases. This CDR3 is 18 amino acids long. The ends lost 6 bases at V and 4 bases at J; junction bases unmatched: 10. CDR1 SEHNR and CDR2 FQNEAQ come from the germline V gene (reference sequence). The CDR3, as DNA: TGTGCCAGCAGGGTGGGACTAGCGGGGGGCCCGGGTTACAATGAGCAGTTCTTC. This codes for CASRVGLAGGPGYNEQFF.

This chain links TRBV3-1 (or the pseudogene TRBV3-2) with TRBJ2-5; 10 positions match TRBD2. This CDR3 has 18 residues. CDR1 is LGHDT and CDR2 is YNNKEL in the germline V gene (reference sequence). Trimming cost V 0 bases and J 4 bases; bases outside gene matches: 11. The CDR3, as DNA: TGTGCCAGCAGCCAAGATGGGTTAGCGGGGGGCCCCGCAGAGACCCAGTACTTC. Translating gives CASSQDGLAGGPAETQYF.

The chain uses TRBV18 and TRBJ1-6; TRBD1 agrees at 7 bases. V lost 4 bases and J lost 6; bases outside the gene matches: 9. The V gene's germline CDR1 is KGHSH and CDR2 LQKENI. This CDR3 region has 16 residues. The CDR3 DNA reads TGTGCCAGCTCACAGACAGGGAATCTTGCTAATTCACCCCTCCACTTT. This translates into CASSQTGNLANSPLHF. The variable domain in full, completed from reference TRBV18 and TRBJ1-6, reads NAGVMQNPRHLVRRRGQEARLRCSPMKGHSHVYWYRQLPEEGLKFMVYLQKENIIDESGMPKERFSAEFPKEGPSILRIQQVVRGDSAAYFCASSQTGNLANSPLHFGNGTRLTVT.

J is TRBJ1-2 and V is TRBV19; TRBD1 aligns across 9 bases. The CDR3 is 14 residues long. J lost 7 bases, V lost 4 bases, and 7 bases had no gene match. Germline CDR1 and CDR2: LNHDA and SQIVND (reference sequence). The DNA of the CDR3 is TGTGCCAGTAGTACTCCGGGACAGGGAGGTGGCTACACCTTC. This codes for CASSTPGQGGGYTF. Full variable domain (remainder filled in from reference TRBV19 and TRBJ1-2): DGGITQSPKYLFRKEGQNVTLSCEQNLNHDAMYWYRQDPGQGLRLIYYSQIVNDFQKGDIAEGYSVSREKKESFPLTVTSAQKNPTAFYLCASSTPGQGGGYTFGSGTRLTVV.

This chain links TRBV30 with TRBJ2-3, with 7 bases identical to TRBD2. The CDR3 is 14 amino acids. Germline CDR1 is GTSNPN and CDR2 is SVGIG (reference sequence). The V and J ends lost 8 bases and 2 bases, in that order; junction bases with no gene match: 10. CDR3 coding DNA: TGTGCCGGGGCCAGCGGGGACCCCACAGATACGCAGTATTTT. Protein sequence: CAGASGDPTDTQYF.

The CDR3 nucleotides read TGTGCCAGCAGTTCCCCGACAGGGATCCGCGAGCAGTACTTC. This gives the protein CASSSPTGIREQYF. V and J are TRBV27 and TRBJ2-7; 7 nucleotides agree with TRBD1. CDR3 length equals 14 residues. The V gene end was trimmed by 4 bases and the J gene end by 6 bases; junction bases not matched to a gene: 9. Germline V gene data show CDR1 as MNHEY and CDR2 as SMNVEV (reference sequence).

This clone occurred once. The chain links TRBV19 to TRBJ1-1, with D maybe TRBD1 (6 bases). The CDR3 contains 13 residues. V lost 6 bases, J lost 6 bases, and 14 bases lay in between. Looked up from germline, CDR1 is LNHDA and CDR2 is SQIVND (reference sequence). CDR3 protein: CASSPQGFSEAFF. The CDR3 region has the DNA TGTGCCAGTAGCCCACAGGGTTTCTCTGAAGCTTTCTTT.

CDR3 sequence (DNA): TGCAGCGTTCAGCAGGGTTCTGGAAACACCATATATTTT. This translates into CSVQQGSGNTIYF. The chain is built from TRBV29-1 and TRBJ1-3; D is perhaps TRBD1 (5 bases). Germline V gene data show CDR1 as SQVTM and CDR2 as ANQGSEA. The CDR3 contains 13 residues. Trimming removed 5 bases from V and 1 base from J, with 9 bases in between.